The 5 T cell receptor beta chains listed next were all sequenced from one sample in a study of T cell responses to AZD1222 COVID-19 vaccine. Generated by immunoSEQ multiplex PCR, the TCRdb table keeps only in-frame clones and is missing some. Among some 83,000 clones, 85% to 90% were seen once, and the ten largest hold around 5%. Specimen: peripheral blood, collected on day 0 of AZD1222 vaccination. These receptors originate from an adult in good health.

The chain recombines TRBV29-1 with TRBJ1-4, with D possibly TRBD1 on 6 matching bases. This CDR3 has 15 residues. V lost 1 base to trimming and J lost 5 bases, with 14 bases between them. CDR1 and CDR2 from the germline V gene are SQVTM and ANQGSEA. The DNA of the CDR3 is TGCAGCGTTGAAGTTCCCGGACAGACAAATGAAAAACTGTTTTTT. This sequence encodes CSVEVPGQTNEKLFF.

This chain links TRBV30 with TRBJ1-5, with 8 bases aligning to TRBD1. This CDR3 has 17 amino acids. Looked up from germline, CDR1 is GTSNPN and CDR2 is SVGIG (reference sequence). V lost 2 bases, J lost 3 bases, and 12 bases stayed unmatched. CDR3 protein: CAWSRKDRASLNQPQHF. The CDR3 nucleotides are TGTGCCTGGAGTCGAAAGGACAGGGCCTCTCTCAATCAGCCCCAGCATTTT.

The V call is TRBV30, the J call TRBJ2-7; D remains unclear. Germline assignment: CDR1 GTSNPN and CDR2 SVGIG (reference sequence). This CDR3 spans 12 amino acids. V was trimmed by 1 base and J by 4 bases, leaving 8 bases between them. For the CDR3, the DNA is TGTGCCTGGAGTGCAGGCAGATACGAGCAGTACTTC. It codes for CAWSAGRYEQYF.

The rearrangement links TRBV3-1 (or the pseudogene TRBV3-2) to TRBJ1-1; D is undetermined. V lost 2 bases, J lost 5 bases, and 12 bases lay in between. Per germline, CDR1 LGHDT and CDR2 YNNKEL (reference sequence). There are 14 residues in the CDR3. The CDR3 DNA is TGTGCCAGCAGCCAATCCGGAGACTTAACTGAAGCTTTCTTT. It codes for CASSQSGDLTEAFF.

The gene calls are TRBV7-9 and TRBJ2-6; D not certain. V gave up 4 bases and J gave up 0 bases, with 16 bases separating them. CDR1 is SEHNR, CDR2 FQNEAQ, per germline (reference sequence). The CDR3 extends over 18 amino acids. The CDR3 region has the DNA TGTGCCAGCAGCTCCGGACGTATTGAAAGCTCTGGGGCCAACGTCCTGACTTTC. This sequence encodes CASSSGRIESSGANVLTF.